The clone carrying this TCR beta chain turned up a few times. The antigen is unknown. This sample was included in a study of T cells in Graves' hyperthyroidism and ophthalmopathy. Study results and limitations: Blood also contained most expanded thyroid clonotypes above 0.001.

The ends were cut back, 5 bases at V and 4 bases at J, with 14 bases in the middle. Germline CDR1 reads MNHEY; CDR2 reads SVGEGT. The CDR3 has 14 residues. RNA transcripts served as the template for amplifying TCR beta CDR3 regions. The HTBI primer set served for first-round RT-PCR of the TCR CDR3. TCRdb reanalysed the multiplex PCR reads using MiXCR and keeps one entry per CDR3 protein. The sample has 600,000 to 800,000 distinct CDR3 sequences, about a third seen once. Sequencing was carried out using blood. The chain couples TRBV6-2 or TRBV6-3 to TRBJ1-2; D is unclear. The TCR originated in a woman in her thirties or forties with Graves' hyperthyroidism. CDR3 residues: CASSDGLPSYGYTF. The CDR3 bases are TGTGCCAGCAGTGATGGGCTGCCGTCCTATGGCTACACCTTC.